This T cell receptor beta chain was sequenced for a study of T-cell reconstitution after alpha-beta-depleted transplantation in children. CDR3 length: 13 residues. Germline CDR1 LGHDT, CDR2 YNNKEL (reference sequence). The V gene end was trimmed by 1 base and the J gene end by 12 bases; junction bases not matched to a gene: 6. The library targeted TCRbeta and was prepared with unique molecular identifiers. TCRdb re-called the PCR reads with MiXCR, one entry per CDR3 protein. The data hold some 530,000 distinct CDR3 sequences, with 12% observed a single time. This TCR derives from a human donor who donated a stem cell graft to a child with combined immunodeficiency. J is TRBJ2-1 and V is TRBV3-1; 7 positions agree with TRBD1. Sequences were derived from PBMCs from the stem cell graft donor, sampled from the stem cell graft. The CDR3 DNA is TGTGCCAGCAGCCAAGCTACAGGGGCTGGGCAGTTCTTC. This translates into CASSQATGAGQFF.